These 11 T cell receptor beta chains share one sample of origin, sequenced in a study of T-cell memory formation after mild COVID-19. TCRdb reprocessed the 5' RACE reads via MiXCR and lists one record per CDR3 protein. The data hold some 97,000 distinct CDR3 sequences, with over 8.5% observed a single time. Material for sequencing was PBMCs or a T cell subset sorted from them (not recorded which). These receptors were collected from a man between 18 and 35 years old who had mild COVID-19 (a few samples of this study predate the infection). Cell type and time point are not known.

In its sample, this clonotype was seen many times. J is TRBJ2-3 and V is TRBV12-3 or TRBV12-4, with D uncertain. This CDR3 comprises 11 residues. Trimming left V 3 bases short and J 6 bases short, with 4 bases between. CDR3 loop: CASSFSDTQYF. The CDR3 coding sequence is TGTGCCAGCAGTTTTTCTGATACGCAGTATTTT.

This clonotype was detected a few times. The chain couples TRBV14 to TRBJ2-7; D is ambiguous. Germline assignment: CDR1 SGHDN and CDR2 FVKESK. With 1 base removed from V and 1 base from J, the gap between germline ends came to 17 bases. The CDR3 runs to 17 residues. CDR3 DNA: TGTGCCAGCAGCCAAGCGCGAATAGGACCGAGATCCTACGAGCAGTACTTC. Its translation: CASSQARIGPRSYEQYF.

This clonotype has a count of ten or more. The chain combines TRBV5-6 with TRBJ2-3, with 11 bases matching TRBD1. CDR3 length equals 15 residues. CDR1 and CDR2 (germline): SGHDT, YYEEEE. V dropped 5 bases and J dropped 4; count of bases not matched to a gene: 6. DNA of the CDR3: TGTGCCAGCAGTTACGGGACAGGGGGACCAGATACGCAGTATTTT. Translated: CASSYGTGGPDTQYF.

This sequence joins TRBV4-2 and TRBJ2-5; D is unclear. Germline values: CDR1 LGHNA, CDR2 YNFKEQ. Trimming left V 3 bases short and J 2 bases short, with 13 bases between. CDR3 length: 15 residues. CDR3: CASSQPLDVQETQYF. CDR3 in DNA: TGTGCCAGCAGCCAGCCCCTGGACGTGCAAGAGACCCAGTACTTC.

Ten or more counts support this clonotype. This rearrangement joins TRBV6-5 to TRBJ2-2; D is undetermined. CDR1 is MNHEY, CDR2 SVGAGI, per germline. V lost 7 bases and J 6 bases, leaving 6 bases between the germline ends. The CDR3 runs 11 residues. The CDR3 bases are TGTGCCAGCACCCAGGCCGGGGAGCTGTTTTTT. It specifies CASTQAGELFF.

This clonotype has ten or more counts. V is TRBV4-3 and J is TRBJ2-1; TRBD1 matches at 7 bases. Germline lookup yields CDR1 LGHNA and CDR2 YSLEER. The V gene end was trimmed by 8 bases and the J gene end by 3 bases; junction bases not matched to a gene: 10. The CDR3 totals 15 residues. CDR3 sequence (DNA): TGCGCCAGCTCAACAGGGGTTGAGGTCTACAATGAGCAGTTCTTC. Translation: CASSTGVEVYNEQFF.

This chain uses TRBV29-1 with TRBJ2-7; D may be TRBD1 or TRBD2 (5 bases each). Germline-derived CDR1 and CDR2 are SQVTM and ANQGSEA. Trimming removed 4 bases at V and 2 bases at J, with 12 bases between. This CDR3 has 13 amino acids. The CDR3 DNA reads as TGCAGCGTTGGGGGCCGGGGAGCCTACGAGCAGTACTTC. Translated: CSVGGRGAYEQYF.

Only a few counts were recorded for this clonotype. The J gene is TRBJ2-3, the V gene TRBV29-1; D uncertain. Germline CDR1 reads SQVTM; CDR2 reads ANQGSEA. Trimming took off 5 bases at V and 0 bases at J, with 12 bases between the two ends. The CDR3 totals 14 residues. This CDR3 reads CSVRQETSTDTQYF. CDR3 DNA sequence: TGCAGCGTTCGGCAGGAGACTAGCACAGATACGCAGTATTTT.

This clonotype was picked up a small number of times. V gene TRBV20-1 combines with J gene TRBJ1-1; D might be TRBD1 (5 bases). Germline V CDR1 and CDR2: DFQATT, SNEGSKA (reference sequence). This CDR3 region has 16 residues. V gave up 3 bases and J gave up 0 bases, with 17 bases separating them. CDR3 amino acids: CSASPTALGVNTEAFF. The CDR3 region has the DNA TGCAGTGCTAGCCCGACAGCCCTCGGCGTGAACACTGAAGCTTTCTTT.

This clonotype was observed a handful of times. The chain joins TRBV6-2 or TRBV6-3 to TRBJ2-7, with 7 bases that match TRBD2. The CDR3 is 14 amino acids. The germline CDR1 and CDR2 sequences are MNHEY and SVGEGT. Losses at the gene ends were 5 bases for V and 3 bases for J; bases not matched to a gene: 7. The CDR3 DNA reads TGTGCCAGCAGTGACGGGACTACTGGCTACGAGCAGTACGTC. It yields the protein CASSDGTTGYEQYV.

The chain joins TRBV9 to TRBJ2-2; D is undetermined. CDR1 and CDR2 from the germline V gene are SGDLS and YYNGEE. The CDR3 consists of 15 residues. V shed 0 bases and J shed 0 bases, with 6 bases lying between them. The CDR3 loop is CASSVEASNTGELFF. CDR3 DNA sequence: TGTGCCAGCAGCGTAGAGGCATCGAACACCGGGGAGCTGTTTTTT.